These 29 T cell receptor beta chains were all obtained from the same sample, sequenced in a study of CD8 T cells in Susac syndrome. Random hexamers primed reverse transcription of roughly 0.45 to 1 ug RNA. MiXCR, applied by TCRdb to the immunoSEQ multiplex PCR reads, yields one record per CDR3 protein. The table has tens of thousands of distinct CDR3 sequences, around 93% seen once. Specimen: CD4+ T cells from PBMCs. These receptors were taken from a human donor with Susac syndrome.

The chain is built from TRBV13 and TRBJ1-3; 7 bases align to TRBD1. The J segment lost 8 bases and the V segment lost 5 bases, leaving 15 bases of the junction unmatched. CDR3 length: 16 residues. Germline CDR1 and CDR2: PRHDT and FYEKMQ (reference sequence). CDR3 amino acids: CASSGYRGPSLDTIYF. The DNA for the CDR3 is TGTGCCAGCAGCGGATACAGGGGACCCTCCCTAGACACCATATATTTT. The full variable domain, rest sourced from reference TRBV13 and TRBJ1-3, is AAGVIQSPRHLIKEKRETATLKCYPIPRHDTVYWYQQGPGQDPQFLISFYEKMQSDKGSIPDRFSAQQFSDYHSELNMSSLELGDSALYFCASSGYRGPSLDTIYFGEGSWLTVV.

The chain employs TRBV20-1 and TRBJ2-7; D remains unclear. The CDR3 spans 12 residues. The germline gives CDR1 DFQATT, CDR2 SNEGSKA (reference sequence). Trimming took 7 bases from V and 7 from J, leaving 17 bases between them. The CDR3 DNA follows: TGCAGTGTGTTAAGCCCCTCCGGGGAGCAGTACTTC. Protein product: CSVLSPSGEQYF.

This chain joins TRBV20-1 and TRBJ1-4; D may be TRBD1 (6 bases). In germline, CDR1 is DFQATT, CDR2 SNEGSKA (reference sequence). V lost 5 bases and J 3 bases, leaving 16 bases between the germline ends. The CDR3 sequence is 15 residues long. The CDR3 sequence: CSARFQRTANEKLFF. CDR3 nucleotide sequence: TGCAGTGCTCGGTTTCAAAGGACAGCTAATGAAAAACTGTTTTTT.

The V and J genes are TRBV2 and TRBJ2-4; unclear D gene. The germline V gene has CDR1 SNHLY and CDR2 FYNNEI. Trimming took 5 bases from V and 0 from J, leaving 11 bases between them. The CDR3 is made up of 15 amino acids. CDR3 nucleotides: TGTGCCAGCAGTCCAACCCTACTAGCCAAAAACATTCAGTACTTC. Protein product: CASSPTLLAKNIQYF.

This sequence joins TRBV7-2 and TRBJ2-6, with unresolved D. The germline gives CDR1 SGHTA, CDR2 FQGNSA. The germline V and J ends were trimmed by 5 bases and 0 bases, with 11 bases remaining between them. The CDR3 has 16 residues. CDR3 loop: CASSLALVSGANVLTF. The CDR3 DNA sequence: TGTGCCAGCAGCCTGGCCCTTGTCTCTGGGGCCAACGTCCTGACTTTC.

This clonotype was detected once. J is TRBJ2-2 and V is TRBV24-1; D is possibly TRBD2 (6 bases). The length of the CDR3 is 15 residues. Germline lookup yields CDR1 KGHDR and CDR2 SFDVKD. V was shortened by 6 bases and J by 1 base, with 11 bases between the two germline ends. CDR3 DNA sequence: TGTGCCACCAGTTCTAGCGCGCAGAACACCGGGGAGCTGTTTTTT. Its protein is CATSSSAQNTGELFF.

V gene TRBV27 combines with J gene TRBJ2-1, with no clear D. Between the trimmed V and J ends, which lost 8 bases and 11 bases, there was a span of 16 bases. Germline lookup yields CDR1 MNHEY and CDR2 SMNVEV (reference sequence). This CDR3 has 12 amino acids. CDR3 DNA sequence: TGTGCCAGCGGAATTAGGATGGCACAGCAGTTCTTC. Its translation is CASGIRMAQQFF.

This clonotype was seen more than once but under ten times. This chain links TRBV9 with TRBJ2-2; D remains unclear. Germline assignment: CDR1 SGDLS and CDR2 YYNGEE. The V end was cut by 4 bases, the J end by 5 bases, with 9 bases between. The CDR3 consists of 13 residues. The CDR3 nucleotides read TGTGCCAGCAGCCCTCTCTTGACCGGGGAGCTGTTTTTT. Translated, it gives CASSPLLTGELFF.

The genes are TRBV14 and TRBJ1-3; TRBD1 agrees at 10 bases. Trimming took 8 bases from V and 0 from J; bases not matched to a gene: 7. In germline, CDR1 is SGHDN, CDR2 FVKESK. The CDR3 length is 16 residues. The CDR3 here is CASSRDRGLSGNTIYF. The CDR3 DNA reads TGTGCCAGCTCCCGGGACAGGGGTCTCTCTGGAAACACCATATATTTT.

The chain carries TRBV20-1 and TRBJ2-2; no clear D. V was clipped by 4 bases and J by 2 bases, with 8 bases between them. The CDR3 totals 13 residues. Germline V CDR1 and CDR2: DFQATT, SNEGSKA (reference sequence). The CDR3, as DNA: TGCAGTGCTAATTACCGAAACACCGGGGAGCTGTTTTTT. It specifies CSANYRNTGELFF.

This chain uses TRBV3-1 with TRBJ2-7, with D perhaps TRBD2 (6 bases). Germline V CDR1 and CDR2: LGHDT, YNNKEL (reference sequence). V shed 2 bases and J shed 7 bases, with 12 bases lying between them. This CDR3 has 13 amino acids. The CDR3 spells CASSQLGAGEQYF. The CDR3 DNA reads TGTGCCAGCAGCCAATTAGGGGCGGGGGAGCAGTACTTC.

The chain employs TRBV7-9 and TRBJ2-1; 10 bases are a match to TRBD2. Trimming took 4 bases from V and 2 from J; bases not matched to a gene: 2. The CDR3 runs to 15 residues. Germline V gives CDR1 SEHNR, CDR2 FQNEAQ (reference sequence). The CDR3 DNA is TGTGCCAGCAGCTCCGGGACTAGCGCCTACAATGAGCAGTTCTTC. Translated, it gives CASSSGTSAYNEQFF.

The genes are TRBV5-1 and TRBJ2-3; 9 nucleotides align to TRBD1. Trimming cost V 1 base and J 5 bases; bases outside gene matches: 8. Germline assignment: CDR1 SGHRS and CDR2 YFSETQ. This CDR3 has 16 residues. DNA of the CDR3: TGCGCCAGCAGCTTGCTGCCGGGACAGGGAAAAGATACGCAGTATTTT. Translating gives CASSLLPGQGKDTQYF.

The chain is built from TRBV12-3 or TRBV12-4 and TRBJ2-7; 9 bases are a match to TRBD1. J lost 2 bases, V lost 5 bases, and 13 bases had no gene match. This CDR3 contains 17 residues. As DNA, the CDR3 is TGTGCCAGCAGTCCTAACCCCCGGACAGGGGATACCTACGAGCAGTACTTC. Protein sequence: CASSPNPRTGDTYEQYF.

This clonotype has only one observation. The J gene is TRBJ2-7, the V gene TRBV29-1; 9 bases are a match to TRBD2. The CDR3 is 13 amino acids. V shed 6 bases, J shed 6 bases, and the junction held 9 bases outside the gene matches. Germline V gene lookup returns CDR1 SQVTM and CDR2 ANQGSEA. CDR3 coding DNA: TGCAGCGTCTCCGGACTAGCGACTTCCGAGCAGTACTTC. It translates to CSVSGLATSEQYF.

In the case of this clonotype: The missing conserved phenylalanine or tryptophan at the end of this CDR3 makes a read error likely. The chain links TRBV7-2 to TRBJ1-5; D is perhaps TRBD1 (5 bases). V was shortened by 5 bases and J by 10 bases, with 15 bases between the two germline ends. CDR3 length equals 13 residues. The germline V gene encodes CDR1 SGHTA and CDR2 FQGNSA. CDR3 DNA sequence: TGTGCCAGCAGCCCGAACGGGGGTGATCCCCAGCATCTT. Amino acid sequence: CASSPNGGDPQHL.

The chain couples TRBV6-5 to TRBJ2-2, with D perhaps TRBD1 (5 bases). Germline loops: CDR1 MNHEY, CDR2 SVGAGI. V lost 6 bases to trimming and J lost 4 bases, with 9 bases between them. CDR3 length: 13 amino acids. The CDR3 is CASRPRATGELFF. For the CDR3, the DNA is TGTGCCAGCAGGCCCAGGGCCACCGGGGAGCTGTTTTTT.

This chain links TRBV14 with TRBJ2-1; TRBD1 agrees at 10 bases. The germline V gene encodes CDR1 SGHDN and CDR2 FVKESK. The CDR3 is 16 amino acids. The trim removed 3 bases at V and 5 bases at J, leaving 7 bases unmatched. The CDR3 DNA sequence: TGTGCCAGCAGCCACGACCGGGACAGGGGAAACAATGAGCAGTTCTTC. Translated: CASSHDRDRGNNEQFF.

The chain couples TRBV20-1 to TRBJ1-1; D is unclear. Trimming took off 0 bases at V and 2 bases at J, with 13 bases between the two ends. The CDR3 loop spans 15 amino acids. The V gene's germline CDR1 is DFQATT and CDR2 SNEGSKA (reference sequence). CDR3 amino acids: CSARDENRRNTEAFF. The CDR3 DNA follows: TGCAGTGCTAGAGATGAGAACAGACGAAACACTGAAGCTTTCTTT.

The J gene is TRBJ1-5, the V gene TRBV20-1; weak D call: TRBD1 (5 bases). Germline V gene lookup returns CDR1 DFQATT and CDR2 SNEGSKA (reference sequence). This CDR3 spans 14 amino acids. V was shortened by 1 base and J by 6 bases, with 13 bases between the two germline ends. The DNA of the CDR3 is TGCAGTGCTAGAGCCCCGAGGGGCCTTCAGCCCCAGCATTTT. It specifies CSARAPRGLQPQHF.

V and J are TRBV14 and TRBJ1-1; maybe TRBD1 (5 bases). The germline V gene encodes CDR1 SGHDN and CDR2 FVKESK. Trimming removed 4 bases from V and 5 bases from J, with 14 bases in between. There are 14 residues in the CDR3. The CDR3: CASSRQTGLTEAFF. CDR3 DNA sequence: TGTGCCAGCAGCCGACAAACAGGCCTAACTGAAGCTTTCTTT.

CDR3 sequence (DNA): TGTGCCAGCAGCTCCCATGGCGCAACTAATGAAAAACTGTTTTTT. Amino acids: CASSSHGATNEKLFF. The V gene is TRBV28, the J gene TRBJ1-4; D gene uncertain. V shed 6 bases and J shed 0 bases, with 11 bases lying between them. This CDR3 region has 15 residues. In germline, CDR1 is MDHEN, CDR2 SYDVKM.

The chain has TRBV6-2 or TRBV6-3 and TRBJ2-5, with D possibly matching TRBD1 (5 bases). CDR3 length equals 13 residues. Germline CDR1 MNHEY, CDR2 SVGEGT. Trimming removed 6 bases from V and 5 bases from J, with 13 bases in between. The CDR3 DNA is TGTGCCAGCAGGGTACAGGTTCCTGAGACCCAGTACTTC. It specifies CASRVQVPETQYF.

This clonotype was seen only a few times. This chain links TRBV3-1 with TRBJ2-3; 10 bases are a match to TRBD2. V shed 5 bases, J shed 0 bases, and the junction held 5 bases outside the gene matches. The germline V gene has CDR1 LGHDT and CDR2 YNNKEL (reference sequence). The CDR3 extends over 16 amino acids. The CDR3 loop is CASSFWTSGSTDTQYF. The DNA for the CDR3 is TGTGCCAGCAGCTTCTGGACTAGCGGAAGCACAGATACGCAGTATTTT.

The chain joins TRBV30 to TRBJ2-7, with 9 bases that match TRBD1. J was trimmed by 2 bases and V by 3 bases; bases with no gene match: 5. CDR3 length: 14 amino acids. CDR1 and CDR2 from the germline V gene are GTSNPN and SVGIG (reference sequence). The CDR3 protein is CAWSSGTGTYEQYF. The CDR3 nucleotides are TGTGCCTGGAGCTCCGGGACAGGGACCTACGAGCAGTACTTC.

This sequence joins TRBV27 and TRBJ2-7; D remains ambiguous. Germline loops: CDR1 MNHEY, CDR2 SMNVEV (reference sequence). Trimming removed 2 bases from V and 3 bases from J, with 14 bases in between. This CDR3 spans 15 amino acids. In nucleotides, the CDR3 is TGTGCCAGCAGTTTAGGGCCCAACACGATCTACGAGCAGTACTTC. Encoded protein: CASSLGPNTIYEQYF.

The chain employs TRBV20-1 and TRBJ2-5, with 8 positions matching TRBD1. Germline CDR1 and CDR2: DFQATT and SNEGSKA (reference sequence). J was trimmed by 10 bases and V by 6 bases; bases with no gene match: 7. The CDR3 is 11 amino acids. The CDR3 is CSAHLDRGQYF. CDR3 in DNA: TGCAGTGCCCACCTTGACAGGGGCCAGTACTTC.

The gene calls are TRBV25-1 and TRBJ2-6, with 8 bases matching TRBD1. The CDR3 runs 18 residues. Germline V CDR1 and CDR2: MGHDK, SYGVNS. V was clipped by 0 bases and J by 0 bases; unmatched bases: 4. The CDR3 nucleotides read TGTGCCAGCAGTGAATATGCAGGGGGCCTCTCTGGGGCCAACGTCCTGACTTTC. Translated: CASSEYAGGLSGANVLTF.

This clonotype was counted a single time. The chain links TRBV12-3 or TRBV12-4 to TRBJ2-5; 8 bases are shared with TRBD1. CDR3 length: 17 residues. V gave up 6 bases and J gave up 1 base; unmatched junction bases: 13. CDR3 sequence reads: CASSRRTGTGVQETQYF. The CDR3 DNA reads as TGTGCCAGCAGCCGCCGAACCGGGACAGGAGTCCAAGAGACCCAGTACTTC.